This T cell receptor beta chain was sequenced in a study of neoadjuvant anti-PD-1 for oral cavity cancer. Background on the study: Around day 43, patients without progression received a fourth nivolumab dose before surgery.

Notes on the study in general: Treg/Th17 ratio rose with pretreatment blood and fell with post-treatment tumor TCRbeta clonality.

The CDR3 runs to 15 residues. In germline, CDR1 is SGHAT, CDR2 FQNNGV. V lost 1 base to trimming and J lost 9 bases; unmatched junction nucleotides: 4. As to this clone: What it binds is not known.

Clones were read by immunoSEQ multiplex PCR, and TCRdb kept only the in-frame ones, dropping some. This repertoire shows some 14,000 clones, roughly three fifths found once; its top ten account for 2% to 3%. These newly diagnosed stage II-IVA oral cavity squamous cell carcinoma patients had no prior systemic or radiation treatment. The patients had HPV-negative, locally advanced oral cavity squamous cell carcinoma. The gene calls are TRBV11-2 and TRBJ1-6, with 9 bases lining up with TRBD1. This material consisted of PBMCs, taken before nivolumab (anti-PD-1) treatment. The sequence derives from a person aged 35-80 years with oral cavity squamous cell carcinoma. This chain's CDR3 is CASSLVTGGGSPLHF. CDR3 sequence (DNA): TGTGCCAGCAGCTTAGTGACAGGGGGAGGTTCACCCCTCCACTTT.